This T cell receptor beta chain is drawn from a study of cytomegalovirus exposure and HLA in healthy donors. This CDR3 is built from 14 residues. The V gene lost 0 bases and the J gene lost 3 bases, with 4 bases spanning the gap. Germline V gene data show CDR1 as SGHRS and CDR2 as YFSETQ. Findings and limits, study-wide: It has been reported that TCR beta sequences accurately predicted the HLA-A and HLA-B alleles of most subjects. A prior analysis recorded that most TCR beta V segments were productive about 87% or about 30% of the time. Listed as cytomegalovirus-associated were 170 or so TCR beta chains.

60 Vbeta and 13 Jbeta primers were used in PCR. The assay was immunoSEQ multiplex PCR, and TCRdb's table has in-frame clones only and misses some. The sample is made up of 55,000 or so clones, and the top ten hold roughly 9.6% of it. Regarding this clone: What it binds is not known.

The genes are TRBV5-1 and TRBJ2-6; D call uncertain. Sequenced material: PBMCs. This receptor was obtained from a woman between 50 and 59 years old in good health and CMV-seropositive. Here the CDR3 reads CASSLVVGANVLTF. The CDR3 DNA sequence: TGCGCCAGCAGCTTGGTAGTTGGGGCCAACGTCCTGACTTTC.